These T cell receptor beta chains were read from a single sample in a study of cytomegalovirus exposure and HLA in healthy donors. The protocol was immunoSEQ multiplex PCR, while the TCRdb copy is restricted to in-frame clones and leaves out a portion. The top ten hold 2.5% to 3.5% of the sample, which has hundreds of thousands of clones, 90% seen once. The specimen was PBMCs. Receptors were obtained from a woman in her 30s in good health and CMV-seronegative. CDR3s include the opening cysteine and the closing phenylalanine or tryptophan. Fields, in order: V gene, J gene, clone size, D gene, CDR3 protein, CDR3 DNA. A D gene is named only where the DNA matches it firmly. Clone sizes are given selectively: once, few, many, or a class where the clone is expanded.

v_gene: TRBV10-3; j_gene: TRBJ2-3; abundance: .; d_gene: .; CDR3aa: CAISEGGVLDTQYF; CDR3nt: TGTGCCATCAGTGAGGGCGGGGTCTTGGATACGCAGTATTTT
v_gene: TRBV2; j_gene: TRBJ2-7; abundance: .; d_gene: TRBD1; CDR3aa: CARGNPGQGKSQSYEQYF; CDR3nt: TGTGCCAGGGGCAACCCGGGACAGGGCAAATCCCAATCCTACGAGCAGTACTTC
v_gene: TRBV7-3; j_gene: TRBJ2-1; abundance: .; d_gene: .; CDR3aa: CASSLSSANEQFF; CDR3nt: TGTGCCAGCAGCCTGAGTAGTGCGAATGAGCAGTTCTTC
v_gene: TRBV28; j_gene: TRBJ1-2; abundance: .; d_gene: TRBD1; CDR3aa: CASSTPPGQGFGGGYTF; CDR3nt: TGTGCCAGCAGTACCCCCCCGGGACAGGGGTTTGGTGGTGGCTACACCTTC
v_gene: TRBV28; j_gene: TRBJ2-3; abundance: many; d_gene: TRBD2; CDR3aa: CASSLEALTLPSGRITDTQYF; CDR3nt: TGTGCCAGCAGTTTGGAAGCCCTCACACTTCCTAGCGGGAGGATCACAGATACGCAGTATTTT
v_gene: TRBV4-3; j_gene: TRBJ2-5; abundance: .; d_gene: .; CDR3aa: CASSQDRVQETQYF; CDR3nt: TGCGCCAGCAGCCAAGACAGGGTCCAAGAGACCCAGTACTTC
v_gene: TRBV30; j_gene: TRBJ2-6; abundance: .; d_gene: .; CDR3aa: CAGTGAGGASGANVLTF; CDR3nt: TGTGCCGGGACCGGGGCAGGGGGGGCCTCTGGGGCCAACGTCCTGACTTTC
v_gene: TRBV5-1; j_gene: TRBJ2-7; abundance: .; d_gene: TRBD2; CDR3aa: CASSPAPTTSGKSYEQYF; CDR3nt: TGCGCCAGCAGCCCCGCCCCAACGACTAGCGGGAAATCCTACGAGCAGTACTTC
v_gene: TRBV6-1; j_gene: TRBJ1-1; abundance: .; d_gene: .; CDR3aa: CASSEPRLNTEAFF; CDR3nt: TGTGCCAGCAGTGAGCCCAGGTTGAACACTGAAGCTTTCTTT
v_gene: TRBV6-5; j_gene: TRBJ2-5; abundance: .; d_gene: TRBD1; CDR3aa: CASSWDRGRETQYF; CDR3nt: TGTGCCAGCAGCTGGGACAGGGGGAGGGAGACCCAGTACTTC
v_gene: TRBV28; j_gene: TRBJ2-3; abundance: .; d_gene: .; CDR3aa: CASRRVDTQYF; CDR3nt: TGTGCCAGCAGGCGGGTAGATACGCAGTATTTT
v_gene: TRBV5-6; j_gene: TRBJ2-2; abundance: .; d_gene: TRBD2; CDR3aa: CASNAYRAGGPTGELFF; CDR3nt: TGTGCCAGTAATGCCTACCGGGCGGGAGGGCCCACCGGGGAGCTGTTTTTT
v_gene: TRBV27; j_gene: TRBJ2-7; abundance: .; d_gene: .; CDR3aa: CASSLTQSYEQYF; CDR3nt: TGTGCCAGCAGTTTAACACAGTCTTACGAGCAGTACTTC
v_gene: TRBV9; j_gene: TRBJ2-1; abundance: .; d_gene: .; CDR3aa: CASSVEAQLQYNEQFF; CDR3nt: TGTGCCAGCAGCGTAGAGGCCCAGCTGCAATACAATGAGCAGTTCTTC
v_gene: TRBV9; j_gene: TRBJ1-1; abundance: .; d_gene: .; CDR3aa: CASSVAVNTEAFF; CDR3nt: TGTGCCAGCAGCGTAGCTGTGAACACTGAAGCTTTCTTT
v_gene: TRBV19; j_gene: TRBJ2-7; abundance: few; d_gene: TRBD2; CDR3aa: CASKNSGSYEQYF; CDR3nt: TGTGCCAGTAAGAATAGCGGGAGCTACGAGCAGTACTTC
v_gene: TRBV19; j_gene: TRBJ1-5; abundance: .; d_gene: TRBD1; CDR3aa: CASWDSHHQPQHF; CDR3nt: TGTGCCAGTTGGGACAGCCACCATCAGCCCCAGCATTTT
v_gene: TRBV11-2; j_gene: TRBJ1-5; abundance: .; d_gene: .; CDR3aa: CASGDSLNQPQHF; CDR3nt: TGTGCCAGCGGCGACAGCCTCAATCAGCCCCAGCATTTT
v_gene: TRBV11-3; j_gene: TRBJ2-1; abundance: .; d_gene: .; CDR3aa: CASSPTKPSYNEQFF; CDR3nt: TGTGCCAGCAGCCCAACTAAACCCTCCTACAATGAGCAGTTCTTC
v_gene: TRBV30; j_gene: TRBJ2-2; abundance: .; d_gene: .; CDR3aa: CAWSPKIPNTGELFF; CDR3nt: TGTGCCTGGAGCCCGAAGATTCCGAACACCGGGGAGCTGTTTTTT
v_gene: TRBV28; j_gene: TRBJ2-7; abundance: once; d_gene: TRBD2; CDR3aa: CASSLSLGGFYEQYF; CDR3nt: TGTGCCAGCAGTCTTTCCCTGGGAGGGTTCTACGAGCAGTACTTC
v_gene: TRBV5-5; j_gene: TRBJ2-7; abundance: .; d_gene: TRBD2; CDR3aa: CASSLGLAASYEQYF; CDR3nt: TGTGCCAGCAGCTTGGGTCTAGCGGCATCCTACGAGCAGTACTTC
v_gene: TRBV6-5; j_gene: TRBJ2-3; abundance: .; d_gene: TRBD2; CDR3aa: CASSYLGLAGVDTQYF; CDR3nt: TGTGCCAGCAGTTACCTGGGACTAGCGGGAGTAGATACGCAGTATTTT
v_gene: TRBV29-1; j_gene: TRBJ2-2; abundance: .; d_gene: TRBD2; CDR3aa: CSVEFGLAGAGNTGELFF; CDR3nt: TGCAGCGTTGAATTCGGACTAGCGGGAGCTGGGAACACCGGGGAGCTGTTTTTT
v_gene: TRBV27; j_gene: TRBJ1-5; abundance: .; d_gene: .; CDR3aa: CASSLQGPNQPQHF; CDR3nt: TGTGCCAGCAGTTTACAGGGCCCCAATCAGCCCCAGCATTTT
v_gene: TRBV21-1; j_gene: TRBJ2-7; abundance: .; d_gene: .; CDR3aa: CASSKGRELYEQYF; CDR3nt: TGTGCCAGCAGCAAAGGAAGGGAACTCTACGAGCAGTACTTC
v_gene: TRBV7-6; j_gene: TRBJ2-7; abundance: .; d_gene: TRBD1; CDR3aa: CASSAGQGATYEQYF; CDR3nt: TGTGCCAGCAGCGCCGGACAGGGGGCGACCTACGAGCAGTACTTC
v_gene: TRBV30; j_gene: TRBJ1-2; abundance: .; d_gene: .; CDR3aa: CAWRQAGIYGYTF; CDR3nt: TGTGCCTGGAGACAGGCAGGGATATATGGCTACACCTTC
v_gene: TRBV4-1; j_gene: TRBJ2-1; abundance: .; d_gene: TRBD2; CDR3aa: CASSQAGLAGVNEQFF; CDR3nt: TGCGCCAGCAGCCAAGCCGGACTAGCGGGAGTAAATGAGCAGTTCTTC
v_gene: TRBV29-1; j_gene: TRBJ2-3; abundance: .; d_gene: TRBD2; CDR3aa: CSVGGGWGTDTQYF; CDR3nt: TGCAGCGTCGGGGGGGGTTGGGGCACAGATACGCAGTATTTT
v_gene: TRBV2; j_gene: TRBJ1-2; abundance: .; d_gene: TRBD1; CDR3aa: CASSPDRGSDGYTF; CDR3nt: TGTGCCAGCAGCCCCGACAGGGGCTCGGATGGCTACACCTTC
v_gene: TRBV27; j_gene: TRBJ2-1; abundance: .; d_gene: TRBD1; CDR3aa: CASSLFPGQGGVNEQFF; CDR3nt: TGTGCCAGCAGTTTATTCCCGGGACAGGGTGGTGTGAATGAGCAGTTCTTC
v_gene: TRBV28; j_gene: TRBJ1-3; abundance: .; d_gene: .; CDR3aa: CSVDQIASPGNTIYF; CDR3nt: TGTAGCGTTGATCAGATAGCATCACCTGGAAACACCATATATTTT
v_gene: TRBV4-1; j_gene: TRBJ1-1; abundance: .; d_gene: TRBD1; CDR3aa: CASSQTRTGSGTEAFF; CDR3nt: TGCGCCAGCAGCCAGACCCGGACAGGGTCGGGCACTGAAGCTTTCTTT
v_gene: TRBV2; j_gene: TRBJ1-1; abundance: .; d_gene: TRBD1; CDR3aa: CASSVGQGISEAFF; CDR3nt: TGTGCCAGCAGCGTGGGACAGGGGATATCTGAAGCTTTCTTT
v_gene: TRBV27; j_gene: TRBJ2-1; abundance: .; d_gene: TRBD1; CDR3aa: CASSLWGQGGNEQFF; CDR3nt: TGTGCCAGCAGTTTATGGGGACAGGGGGGAAATGAGCAGTTCTTC
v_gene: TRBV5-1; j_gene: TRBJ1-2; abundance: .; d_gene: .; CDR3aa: CASSWELKSNYGYTF; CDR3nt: TGCGCCAGCAGCTGGGAGTTAAAATCTAACTATGGCTACACCTTC
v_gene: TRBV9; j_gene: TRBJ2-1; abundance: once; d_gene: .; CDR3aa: CASSVLNNEQFF; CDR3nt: TGTGCCAGCAGCGTCTTGAACAATGAGCAGTTCTTC
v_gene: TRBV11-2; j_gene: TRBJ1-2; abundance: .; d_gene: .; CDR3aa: CASSLGEGRRGYTF; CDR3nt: TGTGCCAGCAGCTTAGGGGAGGGGCGCCGGGGCTACACCTTC
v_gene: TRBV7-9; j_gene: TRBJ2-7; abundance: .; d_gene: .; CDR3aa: CASSSLIKQYF; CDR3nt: TGTGCCAGCAGCTCGCTCATTAAGCAGTACTTC
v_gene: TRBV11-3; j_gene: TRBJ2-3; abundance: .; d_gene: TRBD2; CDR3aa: CASSPGLAGGPVTDTQYF; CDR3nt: TGTGCCAGCAGCCCCGGACTAGCGGGAGGGCCTGTCACAGATACGCAGTATTTT
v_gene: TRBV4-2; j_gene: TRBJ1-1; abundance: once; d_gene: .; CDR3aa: CASSQEGGTPYTEAFF; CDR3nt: TGTGCCAGCAGCCAAGAGGGTGGGACCCCATACACTGAAGCTTTCTTT
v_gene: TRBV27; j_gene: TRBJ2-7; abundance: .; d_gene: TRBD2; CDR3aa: CASSSWREPYEQYF; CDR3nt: TGTGCCAGCAGTAGCTGGCGGGAGCCCTACGAGCAGTACTTC
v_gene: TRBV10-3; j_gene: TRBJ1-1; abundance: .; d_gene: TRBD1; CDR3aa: CAITPTGFNTEAFF; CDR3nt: TGTGCCATCACCCCGACAGGGTTCAACACTGAAGCTTTCTTT
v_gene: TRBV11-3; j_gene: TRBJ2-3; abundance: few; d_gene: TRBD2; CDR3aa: CASSSNPTSGREHCTDTQYF; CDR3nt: TGTGCCAGCAGCTCCAACCCGACTAGCGGGAGGGAACACTGCACAGATACGCAGTATTTT
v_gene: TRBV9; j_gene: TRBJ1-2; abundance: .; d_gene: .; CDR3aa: CASSVGKGMDGYTF; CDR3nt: TGTGCCAGCAGCGTGGGAAAGGGAATGGATGGCTACACCTTC
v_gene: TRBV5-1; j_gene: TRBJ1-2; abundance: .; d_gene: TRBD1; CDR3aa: CASSVSGQPNYGYTF; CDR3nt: TGCGCCAGCAGCGTTTCGGGACAGCCTAACTATGGCTACACCTTC
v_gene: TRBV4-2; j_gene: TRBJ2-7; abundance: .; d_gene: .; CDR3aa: CASSQERLGQTYEQYF; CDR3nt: TGTGCCAGCAGCCAAGAGAGGTTAGGGCAGACCTACGAGCAGTACTTC
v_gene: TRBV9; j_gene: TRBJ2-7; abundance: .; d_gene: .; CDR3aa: CASSPGWDTTYEQYF; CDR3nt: TGTGCCAGCAGCCCCGGCTGGGACACCACCTACGAGCAGTACTTC
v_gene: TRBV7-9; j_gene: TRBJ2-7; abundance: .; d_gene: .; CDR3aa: CASSLAWTPEQYF; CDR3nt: TGTGCCAGCAGCTTAGCGTGGACCCCAGAGCAGTACTTC
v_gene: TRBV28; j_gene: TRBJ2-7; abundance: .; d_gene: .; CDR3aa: CASSLRGGYEQYF; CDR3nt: TGTGCCAGCAGTTTAAGAGGGGGTTACGAGCAGTACTTC